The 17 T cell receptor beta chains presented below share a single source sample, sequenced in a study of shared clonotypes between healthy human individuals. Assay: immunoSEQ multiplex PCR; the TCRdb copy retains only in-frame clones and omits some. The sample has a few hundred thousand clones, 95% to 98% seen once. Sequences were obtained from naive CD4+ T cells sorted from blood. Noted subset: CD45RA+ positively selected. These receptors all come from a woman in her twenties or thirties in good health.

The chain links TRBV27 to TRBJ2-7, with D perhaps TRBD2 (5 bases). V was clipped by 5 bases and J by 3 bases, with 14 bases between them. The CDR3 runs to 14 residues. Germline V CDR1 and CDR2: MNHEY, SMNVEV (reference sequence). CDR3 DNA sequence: TGTGCCAGCAGTAAAACTAGGTATCTCTACGAGCAGTACTTC. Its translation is CASSKTRYLYEQYF.

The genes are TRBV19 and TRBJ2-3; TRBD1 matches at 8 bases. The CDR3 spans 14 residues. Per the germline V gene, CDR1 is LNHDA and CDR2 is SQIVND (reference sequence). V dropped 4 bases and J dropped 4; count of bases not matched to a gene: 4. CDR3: CASSTRQGSDTQYF. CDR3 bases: TGTGCCAGTAGTACTCGACAGGGGTCAGATACGCAGTATTTT.

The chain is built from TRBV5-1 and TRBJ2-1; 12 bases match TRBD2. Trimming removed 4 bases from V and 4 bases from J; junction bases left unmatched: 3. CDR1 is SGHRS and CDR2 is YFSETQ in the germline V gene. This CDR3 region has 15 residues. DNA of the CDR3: TGCGCCAGCAGCACTGGGACTAGCGGGTACAATGAGCAGTTCTTC. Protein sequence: CASSTGTSGYNEQFF.

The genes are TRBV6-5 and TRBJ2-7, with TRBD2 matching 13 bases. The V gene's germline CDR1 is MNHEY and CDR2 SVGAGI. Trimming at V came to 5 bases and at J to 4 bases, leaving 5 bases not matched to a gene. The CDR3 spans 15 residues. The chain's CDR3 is CASSRLAGGFYEQYF. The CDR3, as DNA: TGTGCCAGCAGTCGACTAGCGGGAGGTTTTTACGAGCAGTACTTC.

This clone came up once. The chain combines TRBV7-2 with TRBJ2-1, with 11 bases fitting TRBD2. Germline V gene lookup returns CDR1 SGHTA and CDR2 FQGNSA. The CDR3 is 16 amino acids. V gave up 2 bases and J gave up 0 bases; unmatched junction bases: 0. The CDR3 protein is CASSLLAGGSYNEQFF. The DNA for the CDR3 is TGTGCCAGCAGCTTACTAGCGGGAGGCTCCTACAATGAGCAGTTCTTC.

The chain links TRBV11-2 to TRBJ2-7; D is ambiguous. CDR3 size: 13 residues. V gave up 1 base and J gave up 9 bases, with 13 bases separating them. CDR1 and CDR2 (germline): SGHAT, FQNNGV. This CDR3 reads CASSLASAPRQYF. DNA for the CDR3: TGTGCCAGCAGCTTAGCGTCAGCCCCGAGGCAGTACTTC.

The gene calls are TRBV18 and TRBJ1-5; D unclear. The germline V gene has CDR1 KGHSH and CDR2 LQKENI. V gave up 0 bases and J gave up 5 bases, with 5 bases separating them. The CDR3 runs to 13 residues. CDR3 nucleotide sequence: TGTGCCAGCTCACCACCCACATATCAGCCCCAGCATTTT. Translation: CASSPPTYQPQHF.

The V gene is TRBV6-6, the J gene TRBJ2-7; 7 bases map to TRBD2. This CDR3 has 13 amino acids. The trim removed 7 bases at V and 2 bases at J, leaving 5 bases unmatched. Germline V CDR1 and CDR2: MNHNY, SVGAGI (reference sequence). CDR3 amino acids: CASKETSTYEQYF. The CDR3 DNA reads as TGTGCCAGCAAGGAGACTAGCACCTACGAGCAGTACTTC.

The CDR3 region is CASSLSWGEGTDEKLFF. The CDR3 bases are TGTGCCAGCAGCTTATCATGGGGGGAGGGAACGGATGAAAAACTGTTTTTT. The chain joins TRBV11-2 to TRBJ1-4, with a possible D match to TRBD1 (5 bases). With 2 bases removed from V and 6 bases from J, the gap between germline ends came to 19 bases. This CDR3 is built from 17 residues. Germline CDR1 is SGHAT and CDR2 is FQNNGV.

CDR3 DNA: TGTGCCAGCAGCCGGGGTTCGGGGGCCGCAGATACGCAGTATTTT. This translates into CASSRGSGAADTQYF. The rearrangement links TRBV5-4 to TRBJ2-3; D may match TRBD1 or TRBD2 (6 bases each). V shed 4 bases and J shed 4 bases, with 16 bases lying between them. Germline CDR1 SGHNT, CDR2 YYREEE (reference sequence). This CDR3 is 15 amino acids long.

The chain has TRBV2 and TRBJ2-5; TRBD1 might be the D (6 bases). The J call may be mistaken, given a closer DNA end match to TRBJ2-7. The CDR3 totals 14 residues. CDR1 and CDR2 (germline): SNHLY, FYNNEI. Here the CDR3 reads CASSERMTGLEQYF. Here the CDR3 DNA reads TGTGCCAGCAGTGAAAGGATGACAGGCCTCGAGCAGTACTTC.

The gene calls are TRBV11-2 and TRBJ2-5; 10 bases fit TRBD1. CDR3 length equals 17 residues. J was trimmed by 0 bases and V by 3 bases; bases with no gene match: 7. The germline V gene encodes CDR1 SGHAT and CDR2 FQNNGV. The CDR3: CASSLGQGQTYQETQYF. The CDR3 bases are TGTGCCAGCAGCTTGGGACAGGGGCAAACCTACCAAGAGACCCAGTACTTC.

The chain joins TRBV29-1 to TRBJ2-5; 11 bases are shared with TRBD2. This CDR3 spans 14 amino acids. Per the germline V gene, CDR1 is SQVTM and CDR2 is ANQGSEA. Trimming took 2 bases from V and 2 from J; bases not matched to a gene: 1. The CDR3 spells CSVELAGGQETQYF. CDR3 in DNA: TGCAGCGTTGAACTAGCGGGAGGTCAAGAGACCCAGTACTTC.

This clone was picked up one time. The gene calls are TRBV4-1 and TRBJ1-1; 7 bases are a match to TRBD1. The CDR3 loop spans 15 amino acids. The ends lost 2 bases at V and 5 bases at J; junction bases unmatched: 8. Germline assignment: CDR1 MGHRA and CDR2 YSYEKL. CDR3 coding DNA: TGCGCCAGCAGCCAACCAGCGACAGGGCGAACTGAAGCTTTCTTT. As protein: CASSQPATGRTEAFF.

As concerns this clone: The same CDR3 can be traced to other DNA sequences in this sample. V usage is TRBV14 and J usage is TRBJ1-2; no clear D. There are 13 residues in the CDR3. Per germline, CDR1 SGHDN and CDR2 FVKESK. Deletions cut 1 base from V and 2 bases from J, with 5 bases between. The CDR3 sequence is CASSQGQNYGYTF. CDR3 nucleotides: TGTGCCAGCAGCCAAGGGCAGAACTATGGCTACACCTTC.

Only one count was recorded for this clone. The chain's CDR3 is CSVFPPGANVLTF. The CDR3 nucleotides read TGCAGCGTTTTCCCGCCAGGGGCCAACGTCCTGACTTTC. V usage is TRBV29-1 and J usage is TRBJ2-6; the D is unclear. V lost 5 bases, J lost 4 bases, and 9 bases lay in between. Germline V gene sequence: CDR1 SQVTM, CDR2 ANQGSEA. The CDR3 is made up of 13 amino acids.

CDR3 protein: CASSPSDRGQPQHF. The CDR3 DNA is TGTGCCAGCTCACCATCGGACAGGGGACAGCCCCAGCATTTT. The rearrangement uses TRBV18 and TRBJ1-5, with 9 positions matching TRBD1. This CDR3 contains 14 residues. Unmatched junction bases numbered 3, after V lost 2 bases and J lost 7 bases. Germline V gene data show CDR1 as KGHSH and CDR2 as LQKENI.